A selection of T cell receptor beta chains follows, all from one sample in a study of blood T cell repertoires in COVID-19. Sequenced by immunoSEQ multiplex PCR; TCRdb stores in-frame clones only, minus some. Among fewer than 150,000 clones, 85% were seen once, and the ten largest hold 3.4%. Sequenced input: peripheral blood. The receptors originated from a man between 35 and 55 years old with acute or convalescent COVID-19. CDR3s include the opening cysteine and the closing phenylalanine or tryptophan. D genes are given only for firm matches. Expanded clones are given a class, and other clones once, few, many or no size at all.

clone_size,d_call,v_call,j_call,cdr3_nt,cdr3_aa
NA,NA,TRBV11-2,TRBJ2-3,TGTGCCAGCAGCTTAGATCTCTTGAGGACAGATACGCAGTATTTT,CASSLDLLRTDTQYF
NA,NA,TRBV5-1,TRBJ2-7,TGCGCCAGCAGTTCGGACAGCCTGGAAGAGCAGTACTTC,CASSSDSLEEQYF
NA,NA,TRBV29-1,TRBJ1-2,TGCAGCGTTGAATTACAGAATGGCTACACCTTC,CSVELQNGYTF
NA,NA,TRBV2,TRBJ1-5,TGTGCCAGCGGAAGGGAGGCAGTTCAGTATCAGCCCCAGCATTTT,CASGREAVQYQPQHF
NA,TRBD1,TRBV3-1/TRBV3-2,TRBJ2-2,TGTGCCAGCAGCCTTGACAGGGATGGGGAGCTGTTTTTT,CASSLDRDGELFF
once,NA,TRBV6-5,TRBJ1-1,TGTGCCAGCAGCCTACCCTGGACGGAGGAGACTGAAGCTTTCTTT,CASSLPWTEETEAFF
once,TRBD2,TRBV27,TRBJ2-3,TGTGCCAGCAGCCAGGGACTAAGCACAGATACGCAGTATTTT,CASSQGLSTDTQYF
NA,TRBD2,TRBV15,TRBJ2-1,TGTGCCACCAGCGGGCGGGCGGGGGGCTACAATGAGCAGTTCTTC,CATSGRAGGYNEQFF
NA,NA,TRBV5-6,TRBJ2-7,TGTGCCAGCAGCTTGGTACAGGCCGCGGGGGAGCAGTACTTC,CASSLVQAAGEQYF
NA,NA,TRBV7-8,TRBJ1-1,TGTGCCAGCAGCCCACAACTCTCGGGGACTGAAGCTTTCTTT,CASSPQLSGTEAFF
NA,NA,TRBV7-3,TRBJ2-3,TGTGCCAGCAGCTTAATGCCTAGTCTCACAGATACGCAGTATTTT,CASSLMPSLTDTQYF
NA,NA,TRBV21-1,TRBJ2-1,TGTGCCAGCAGCAAAGCGCGACAGGGTAGGGGGACTAGTAGCAGGAGGGCCTACAATGAGCAGTTCTTC,CASSKARQGRGTSSRRAYNEQFF
NA,NA,TRBV27,TRBJ2-7,TGTGCCAGCAGACCCACCGGGAGAGGCTTCTACGAGCAGTACTTC,CASRPTGRGFYEQYF
NA,NA,TRBV18,TRBJ2-4,TGTGCCAGCTCACCAGGGGCCCCCAAAAACATTCAGTACTTC,CASSPGAPKNIQYF
NA,NA,TRBV2,TRBJ1-6,TGTGCCAGCAATCGGCCAGGTCGGACACCCCTCCACTTT,CASNRPGRTPLHF
NA,NA,TRBV5-3,TRBJ1-1,TGTGCCAGAAGCTTGGACAGGGCCGACACTGAAGCTTTCTTT,CARSLDRADTEAFF
few,TRBD1,TRBV19,TRBJ1-2,TGTGCCAGTATCGGACAGGGGTATGGCTACACCTTC,CASIGQGYGYTF